This T cell receptor (beta chain) was sequenced during a study of blood T cell repertoires in COVID-19 (dated by TCRdb to the early 2020s). Looking at the study overall: Samples covering the acute and convalescent phases of COVID-19 were provided by collaborators in the United States, Italy and Spain. The material from the prospective study consisted of cDNA or gDNA derived from T cells, B-cell-depleted T cells, or PBMCs. Subjects who had been exposed to COVID-19, were actively infected with it, or had recovered from it provided the deeply sampled blood TCRbeta repertoires that made up the dataset. The repertoires were released in a freely available public database meant as a resource for research on the immune response to SARS-CoV-2. Samples were obtained from the ongoing ImmuneRACE study (first 160 participants) and from over 1,000 subjects provided by 6 global collaborators. Nearly every sample came with metadata listing a de-identified subject ID, COVID-19 status, age in years and sex. Where HLA class I and class II types were available, the types were taken from metadata supplied by the sample provider, not from assay-based typing. The full study reports these points: How much clinical and demographic metadata was included differed by source and by participant, and the metadata was provided uncurated.

V was cut back by 4 bases and J by 2 bases, leaving a gap of 5 bases between them. Its CDR3 holds 12 amino acids, cysteine through phenylalanine. The DNA shown is the 36-base CDR3, in frame from base 1. From a lookup of the germline V gene (reference sequence), CDR1 and CDR2 are SEHNR and FQNEAQ. With respect to this clone: This receptor's antigen is unknown. Per-base quality was not reported, and no clone a single base away is much larger than it.

Collaborating institutions collected whole blood in K2EDTA tubes following their own protocols. For TCRbeta analysis, collaborators shipped samples as frozen whole blood, isolated PBMCs, or DNA extracted from either of those sample types. TCRbeta CDR3 regions were amplified from genomic DNA by means of the immunoSEQ Assay, a bias-controlled multiplex PCR. Per the authors' processing: Within the assay, amplification of reference gene primers was used to estimate how many nucleated cells each sample contained. To quantify the absolute abundance of each unique TCRbeta CDR3 rearrangement, sequence reads were collapsed and filtered. Productive Simpson clonality was computed per sample as the square root of Simpson's diversity index over productive rearrangements. This immuneACCESS table, as held by TCRdb, lists in-frame sequences with V and J called but not all clones. Of the missing ones, under half trace to an unresolved V gene in checked studies; the others have no known cause. V and J calls plus clone size are reproduced from that table; the DNA served to infer D and trimming. The sample table lists about 250,000 clones, 86% of them with a count of one. Under 3.5% of the sample goes to the ten largest clones.

The sequencing sample was made of peripheral blood. This receptor was taken from a woman in her 30s with active or convalescent COVID-19. The receptor chain draws on TRBV7-9 and TRBJ1-1; no D gene can be assigned with confidence. The CDR3 is CASSYSNTEAFF. The bases are TGTGCCAGCAGCTACAGCAACACTGAAGCTTTCTTT. Beyond the CDR3, the reference TRBV7-9 and TRBJ1-1 genes provide the residues; the full variable domain reads: DTGVSQNPRHKITKRGQNVTFRCDPISEHNRLYWYRQTLGQGPEFLTYFQNEAQLEKSRLLSDRFSAERPKGSFSTLEIQRTEQGDSAMYLCASSYSNTEAFFGQGTRLTVV.